This is a list of T cell receptor beta chains from one sample in a study of HIV-infected patients and healthy controls. Using its own MiXCR run on the 5' RACE reads, TCRdb lists one record per CDR3 protein. The repertoire holds about 16,000 distinct CDR3 sequences, with more than 7.5% as singletons. The sample comprised blood. The origin of the receptors is an adult in good health. The CDR3 runs from the conserved cysteine through the conserved F or W. A D gene is named only where the DNA matches it firmly. Expanded clones get a size class; other rows say once, few or many, or leave the size out.

j_call v_call d_call clone_size cdr3_nt cdr3_aa
TRBJ2-1 TRBV29-1 - - TGCAGCGTGTCTACAGGGTCCCTTTCCTACAATGAGCAGTTCTTC CSVSTGSLSYNEQFF
TRBJ1-2 TRBV12-3/TRBV12-4 TRBD1 - TGTGCCAGCAGTTTAGCGCGGACAGGGCGCTATGGCTACACCTTC CASSLARTGRYGYTF
TRBJ2-7 TRBV19 - - TGTGCCAGTAGTATTTCCGGAGCGGCGAGCTACGAGCAGTACTTC CASSISGAASYEQYF
TRBJ1-1 TRBV12-5 TRBD1 many TGTGCTAGTGGTTTGGCAGGGGGGGCCACTGAAGCTTTCTTT CASGLAGGATEAFF
TRBJ2-1 TRBV7-9 - many TGTGCCAGCAGCTTAGCTAGCGGAGTGATTTTTGGGGAGCAGTTCTTC CASSLASGVIFGEQFF
TRBJ2-1 TRBV27 - few TGTGCCAGCATCAGTGGGCGTGGATACAATGAGCAGTTCTTC CASISGRGYNEQFF
TRBJ2-3 TRBV4-3 - medium-sized TGCGCCAGCAGCCAAGAGAGGCCAGGGGCTGGCACAGATACGCAGTATTTT CASSQERPGAGTDTQYF
TRBJ2-7 TRBV5-1 - medium-sized TGCGCCAGCCGAAGTCCCGTCGGAGGCTACGAGCAGTACTTC CASRSPVGGYEQYF
TRBJ2-3 TRBV20-1 TRBD2 many TGCAGTGCTTTAACCGGACTAGTCGATACGCAGTATTTT CSALTGLVDTQYF
TRBJ1-1 TRBV10-3 - many TGTGCCATCCGTAGACAGGAAAACACTGAAGCTTTCTTT CAIRRQENTEAFF
TRBJ2-7 TRBV20-1 TRBD1 - TGCAGTGCTAGCCCCGGACAGGGGGACGAGCAGTACTTC CSASPGQGDEQYF
TRBJ1-5 TRBV2 TRBD1 many TGTGCCAGCACCGGGACAGGGGCGAGTCAGCCCCAGCATTTT CASTGTGASQPQHF
TRBJ2-3 TRBV6-4 TRBD2 medium-sized TGTGCCAGCAGTGATTCAGCGGGAAGCACAGATACGCAGTATTTT CASSDSAGSTDTQYF
TRBJ2-3 TRBV5-1 TRBD1 many TGCGCCAGCAGCTTTCTACAGGGGGCTGTAGATACGCAGTATTTT CASSFLQGAVDTQYF
TRBJ2-1 TRBV11-2 - many TGTGCCAGCAGCCCCACCGCCAATGAGCAGTTCTTC CASSPTANEQFF
TRBJ2-5 TRBV7-8 - - TGTGCCAGCAGCTTAGACCGGAATCAAGAGACCCAGTACTTC CASSLDRNQETQYF
TRBJ1-1 TRBV12-2 - many TGTGCAAGTCGCTTAGGGGGACTGGAGATTGAAGCTTTCTTT CASRLGGLEIEAFF
TRBJ1-1 TRBV28 - medium-sized TGTGCCAGCAGTTCACATCGACAGGTGGAAGCTTTCTTT CASSSHRQVEAFF
TRBJ2-7 TRBV6-5 - medium-sized TGTGCCAGCAGGCAGGGCCGCTCCTACGAGCAGTACTTC CASRQGRSYEQYF
TRBJ2-2 TRBV6-4 - - TGTGCCAGCAGTGAGCGGAGCACCGGGGAGCTGTTTTTT CASSERSTGELFF
TRBJ1-5 TRBV6-6 - - TGTGCCAGCAGTTACTCGCGAGAGATGCAGCCCCAGCATTTT CASSYSREMQPQHF
TRBJ1-5 TRBV6-5 - many TGTGCCAGCAGTAGACAGAATTATCAGCCCCAGCATTTT CASSRQNYQPQHF
TRBJ1-1 TRBV5-4 - many TGTGCCAGCAGTGATGAGCGATGGGGGACTGAAGCTTTCTTT CASSDERWGTEAFF
TRBJ2-3 TRBV7-9 - many TGTGCCAGCACCAAAAAGACAGATACGCAGTATTTT CASTKKTDTQYF
TRBJ2-7 TRBV4-1 - many TGCGCCAGCAGCCAAGGGGGGCGCGGGTACGAGCAGTACTTC CASSQGGRGYEQYF
TRBJ1-1 TRBV28 - many TGTGCCAGCAGTCCCAGGGAGATGACTGAAGCTTTCTTT CASSPREMTEAFF
TRBJ2-6 TRBV19 - many TGTGCCAGTAGTATAGATATGGGGGGCTCTGGGGCCAACGTCCTGACTTTC CASSIDMGGSGANVLTF
TRBJ2-3 TRBV29-1 TRBD1 - TGCAGCGTTGATCTTGGTATGGGACAGGGCACAGATACGCAGTATTTT CSVDLGMGQGTDTQYF
TRBJ1-2 TRBV28 - few TGTGCCAGCACCCCCGCCGGGGTTAAGGTCGGGGCTAACTATGGCTACACCTTC CASTPAGVKVGANYGYTF
TRBJ2-1 TRBV9 TRBD2 - TGTGCCAGCAGCGTGGGGGGAGGGGCCTACAATGAGCAGTTCTTC CASSVGGGAYNEQFF
TRBJ1-5 TRBV29-1 TRBD1 medium-sized TGCAGCGTAGGAACAGGGGACGGCAATCAGCCCCAGCATTTT CSVGTGDGNQPQHF
TRBJ2-4 TRBV29-1 TRBD1 many TGCAGCGTTAAAGGGGGCAACATTCAGTACTTC CSVKGGNIQYF